The 14 T cell receptor beta chains in this list originate from one sample, sequenced in a study of PD-1 blockade in classical Hodgkin lymphoma. All patients relapsed after autologous stem cell transplantation, and brentuximab vedotin exposure varied. Measured with immunoSEQ multiplex PCR; TCRdb has only the in-frame clones, and not every one. The sample records about 36,000 clones, 69% being singletons. This sample comprised peripheral blood mononuclear cells (PBMCs), obtained before the second cycle of nivolumab. These receptors all come from a human donor with classical Hodgkin lymphoma.

This clone appeared a few times. The DNA of the CDR3 is TGTGCCAGTAGTATTACTAGCCTGGTTGGCTACGAGCAGTACTTC. Its translation is CASSITSLVGYEQYF. The rearrangement links TRBV19 to TRBJ2-7; the D gene is possibly TRBD2 (6 bases). Germline V gives CDR1 LNHDA, CDR2 SQIVND (reference sequence). CDR3 length equals 15 residues. Trimming removed 3 bases from V and 3 bases from J, with 15 bases in between.

The chain couples TRBV9 to TRBJ2-1, with D perhaps matching TRBD2 (5 bases). The germline V gene has CDR1 SGDLS and CDR2 YYNGEE. The CDR3 length is 16 residues. The V and J ends lost 0 bases and 6 bases respectively, with 16 bases between them. DNA for the CDR3: TGTGCCAGCAGCGTAGTCGCCAGCGGAAAGATCAATGAGCAGTTCTTC. This translates into CASSVVASGKINEQFF.

V gene TRBV9 combines with J gene TRBJ1-5, with D unresolved. CDR1 is SGDLS, CDR2 YYNGEE, per germline. V was shortened by 0 bases and J by 1 base, with 11 bases between the two germline ends. The CDR3 contains 16 residues. DNA for the CDR3: TGTGCCAGCAGCGTAGTTACAGTTTCGAGCAATCAGCCCCAGCATTTT. It codes for CASSVVTVSSNQPQHF.

This chain links TRBV19 with TRBJ1-1, with D tentatively TRBD1 (6 bases). Trimming removed 0 bases at V and 4 bases at J, with 6 bases between. The CDR3 has 13 amino acids. Germline CDR1 LNHDA, CDR2 SQIVND (reference sequence). The CDR3 loop is CASSIEGGTEAFF. The CDR3 bases are TGTGCCAGTAGTATAGAAGGGGGCACTGAAGCTTTCTTT. Combining the CDR3 with reference TRBV19 and TRBJ1-1 gives the whole variable domain DGGITQSPKYLFRKEGQNVTLSCEQNLNHDAMYWYRQDPGQGLRLIYYSQIVNDFQKGDIAEGYSVSREKKESFPLTVTSAQKNPTAFYLCASSIEGGTEAFFGQGTRLTVV.

The rearrangement joins TRBV6-5 to TRBJ1-3; D gene ambiguous. Trimming cost V 5 bases and J 2 bases, with 10 bases left between them. Germline loops: CDR1 MNHEY, CDR2 SVGAGI. The CDR3 is made up of 14 amino acids. Here the CDR3 DNA reads TGTGCCAGCAGTCATTCCCGGACTGGAAACACCATATATTTT. This encodes CASSHSRTGNTIYF.

The V and J genes are TRBV5-6 and TRBJ2-2; possible D gene TRBD1, 5 bases. The CDR3 runs 16 residues. Deletions cut 3 bases from V and 9 bases from J, with 21 bases between. Germline CDR1 and CDR2: SGHDT and YYEEEE. DNA of the CDR3: TGTGCCAGCAGCTCTCCCTCGAAACTTGGGGCCCGGGAGCTGTTTTTT. This translates into CASSSPSKLGARELFF.

The chain has TRBV5-6 and TRBJ1-2; D remains unclear. The CDR3 consists of 12 residues. V was cut by 5 bases and J by 5 bases, with 10 bases left in between. Looked up from germline, CDR1 is SGHDT and CDR2 is YYEEEE. This CDR3 is CASSTAVYGYTF. CDR3 DNA: TGTGCCAGCAGTACAGCCGTATATGGCTACACCTTC.

A few counts support this clone. The chain couples TRBV2 to TRBJ2-3; 8 bases agree with TRBD1. The CDR3 spans 14 residues. V was pared by 7 bases and J by 5 bases, with 8 bases of the junction left unmatched. The V gene's germline CDR1 is SNHLY and CDR2 FYNNEI. CDR3 sequence reads: CASNGQGLIDTQYF. The CDR3 nucleotides are TGTGCCAGCAATGGACAGGGCTTAATAGATACGCAGTATTTT.

The V call is TRBV5-1, the J call TRBJ2-1; weak D call: TRBD1 (5 bases). This CDR3 contains 15 residues. In germline, CDR1 is SGHRS, CDR2 YFSETQ. Trimming took off 0 bases at V and 2 bases at J, with 9 bases between the two ends. CDR3 protein: CASSLDGAPYNEQFF. CDR3 coding DNA: TGCGCCAGCAGCTTGGATGGGGCACCCTACAATGAGCAGTTCTTC.

The chain couples TRBV2 to TRBJ1-1; D uncertain. V lost 4 bases to trimming and J lost 4 bases, with 4 bases between them. The CDR3 totals 11 residues. CDR1 and CDR2 (germline): SNHLY, FYNNEI. The CDR3: CASSGFTEAFF. In DNA, the CDR3 is TGTGCCAGCAGTGGATTCACTGAAGCTTTCTTT.

Judged by abundance, this clone is medium-sized. DNA of the CDR3: TGTGCCAGCTCACCGGAGACAGGAGGCGGAAACACCATATATTTT. This sequence encodes CASSPETGGGNTIYF. The V and J genes are TRBV18 and TRBJ1-3; TRBD1 might be the D (6 bases). CDR3 length: 15 residues. Germline V gives CDR1 KGHSH, CDR2 LQKENI. The V end was cut by 3 bases, the J end by 4 bases, with 13 bases between.

V usage is TRBV30 and J usage is TRBJ1-3; maybe TRBD1 (5 bases). This CDR3 has 16 amino acids. Trimming left V 4 bases short and J 0 bases short, with 16 bases between. Germline V CDR1 and CDR2: GTSNPN, SVGIG (reference sequence). The CDR3 coding sequence is TGTGCCTGGAACGGGGGGGGTACCTACTCTGGAAACACCATATATTTT. It is translated as CAWNGGGTYSGNTIYF.

Judged by abundance, this clone is medium-sized. The V call is TRBV5-4, the J call TRBJ2-7, with D possibly being TRBD1 (5 bases). This CDR3 comprises 15 residues. Germline V gene sequence: CDR1 SGHNT, CDR2 YYREEE (reference sequence). The V end lost 0 bases, the J end lost 2 bases, and 12 bases lay between the germline ends. The CDR3 reads CASSLGPDITYEQYF. The CDR3 coding sequence is TGTGCCAGCAGCTTGGGACCGGACATAACCTACGAGCAGTACTTC.

This rearrangement joins TRBV11-2 to TRBJ2-2, with D unclear. Germline CDR1 reads SGHAT; CDR2 reads FQNNGV. The V gene lost 5 bases and the J gene lost 3 bases, with 13 bases spanning the gap. The CDR3 loop spans 15 amino acids. This CDR3 is CASSQMGLHTGELFF. DNA for the CDR3: TGTGCCAGCAGCCAAATGGGCCTTCACACCGGGGAGCTGTTTTTT.